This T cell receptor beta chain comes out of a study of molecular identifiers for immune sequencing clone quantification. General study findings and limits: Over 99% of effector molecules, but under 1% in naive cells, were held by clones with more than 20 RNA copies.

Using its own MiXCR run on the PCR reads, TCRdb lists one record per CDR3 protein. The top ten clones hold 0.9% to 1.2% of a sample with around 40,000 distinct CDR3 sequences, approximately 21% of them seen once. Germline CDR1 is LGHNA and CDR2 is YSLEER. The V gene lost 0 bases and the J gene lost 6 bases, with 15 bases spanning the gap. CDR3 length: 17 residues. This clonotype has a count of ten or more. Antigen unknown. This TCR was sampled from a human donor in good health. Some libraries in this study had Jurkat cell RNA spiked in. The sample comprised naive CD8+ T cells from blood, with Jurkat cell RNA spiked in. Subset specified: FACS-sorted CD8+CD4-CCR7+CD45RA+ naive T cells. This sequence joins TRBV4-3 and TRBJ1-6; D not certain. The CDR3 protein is CASSQDDARFGNSPLHF. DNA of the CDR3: TGCGCCAGCAGCCAAGACGACGCGAGGTTCGGTAATTCACCCCTCCACTTT.